This T cell receptor (beta chain) appears in the sequencing data of a study of T cells in localized non-small cell lung cancer. Study-wide results and limits: Adjacent uninvolved lung had the highest clonality, suggesting focused antigen responses. Median detection of top 100 tumor clones in adjacent lung was 57 clones. Sequencing, confined to only one tumor region, leaves heterogeneity possible. There was an association of higher blood T cell density with longer overall survival.

TCRdb keeps only in-frame clones here, not all; method: immunoSEQ multiplex PCR. This sample has about 21,000 clones, with about 90% found just once. As concerns this clone: The antigen is undetermined.

This CDR3 contains 15 residues. The germline gives CDR1 KGHSH, CDR2 LQKENI. The ends were cut back, 0 bases at V and 4 bases at J, with 12 bases in the middle. This sequence originates from a male donor at least 60 years old with stage I squamous cell lung carcinoma. This chain connects TRBV18 to TRBJ1-2; D not certain. Sequenced material: peripheral blood, taken before any cancer treatment. The CDR3 nucleotides are TGTGCCAGCTCACCACCTTACGTTGGGATCTATGGCTACACCTTC. This gives the protein CASSPPYVGIYGYTF.